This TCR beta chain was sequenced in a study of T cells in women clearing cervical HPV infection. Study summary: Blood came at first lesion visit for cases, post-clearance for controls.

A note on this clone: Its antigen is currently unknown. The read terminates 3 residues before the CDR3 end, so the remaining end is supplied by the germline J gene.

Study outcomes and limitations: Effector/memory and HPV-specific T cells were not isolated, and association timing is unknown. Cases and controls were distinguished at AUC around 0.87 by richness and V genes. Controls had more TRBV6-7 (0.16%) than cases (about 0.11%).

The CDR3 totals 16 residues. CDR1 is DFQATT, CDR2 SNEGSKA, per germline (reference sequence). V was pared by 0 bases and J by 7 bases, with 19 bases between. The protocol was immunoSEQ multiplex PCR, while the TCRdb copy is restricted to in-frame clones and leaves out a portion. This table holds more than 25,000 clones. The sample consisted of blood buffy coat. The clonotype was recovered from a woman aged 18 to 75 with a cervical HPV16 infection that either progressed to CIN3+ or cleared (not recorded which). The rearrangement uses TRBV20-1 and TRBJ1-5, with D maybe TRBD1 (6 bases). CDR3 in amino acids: CSARDYREDLGQPQHF. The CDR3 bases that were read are TGCAGTGCTAGAGATTACAGGGAGGATCTAGGGCAGCCC.